A single sample gave rise to the 10 T cell receptor beta chains below, sequenced in a study of blood T cells in healthy people across ages. The second PCR ran about 6 to 12 cycles with a sample-barcoded 5' primer and J-beta primers. From the 5' RACE reads, TCRdb called clonotypes with MiXCR, one entry per CDR3 protein. This sample has 1.6 million or so distinct CDR3 sequences, with roughly 32% found just once. Sequencing was done on a sample of blood. The receptors were sampled from a woman aged 25 to 45 in good health.

This clonotype was counted a few times. The chain couples TRBV12-3 or TRBV12-4 to TRBJ2-1, with a tentative D call TRBD2 (5 bases). The CDR3 totals 13 residues. Trimming removed 2 bases from V and 14 bases from J, with 16 bases in between. CDR3 sequence (DNA): TGTGCCAGCAGTTTAAAGGGTGGTGCCGGGGAGTTCTTC. This gives the protein CASSLKGGAGEFF.

This chain uses TRBV4-1 with TRBJ1-1; 9 positions match TRBD1. With 0 bases clipped from V and 8 bases from J, the junction kept 7 bases outside the gene matches. The CDR3 totals 15 residues. In germline, CDR1 is MGHRA, CDR2 YSYEKL. The CDR3 DNA reads as TGCGCCAGCAGCCAAGAGGGACAGGGTGGGAGCGAAGCTTTCTTT. This encodes CASSQEGQGGSEAFF.

This clonotype showed up just a few times. The chain uses TRBV4-1 and TRBJ1-6, with unresolved D. The V end was cut by 2 bases, the J end by 9 bases, with 11 bases between. CDR1 and CDR2 from the germline V gene are MGHRA and YSYEKL. The CDR3 has 14 amino acids. The CDR3: CASSQLNLISPLHF. The DNA for the CDR3 is TGCGCCAGCAGCCAACTTAACCTTATTTCACCCCTCCACTTT.

On this clonotype itself: Just one base apart from a much larger clone, this may be a read error. The gene calls are TRBV29-1 and TRBJ2-1; TRBD2 agrees at 7 bases. The CDR3 has 14 amino acids. With 6 bases clipped from V and 10 bases from J, the junction kept 15 bases outside the gene matches. The germline V gene encodes CDR1 SQVTM and CDR2 ANQGSEA. The CDR3 region has the DNA TGCAGCGTACCAGGCCCAGCGGGACCCTACGAGCAGTTCTTC. Its protein is CSVPGPAGPYEQFF.

The V gene is TRBV6-2 or TRBV6-3, the J gene TRBJ2-5, with 8 bases matching TRBD2. The CDR3 contains 16 residues. The ends lost 1 base at V and 6 bases at J; junction bases unmatched: 10. Germline CDR1 MNHEY, CDR2 SVGEGT. CDR3 bases: TGTGCCAGCAGTTACTTAGCGGGGCCCCAAGGGAAGACCCAGTACTTC. This sequence encodes CASSYLAGPQGKTQYF.

The genes are TRBV6-5 and TRBJ2-5; weak D call: TRBD2 (6 bases). This CDR3 comprises 15 residues. The ends were cut back, 4 bases at V and 5 bases at J, with 17 bases in the middle. Per germline, CDR1 MNHEY and CDR2 SVGAGI. The CDR3 DNA sequence: TGTGCCAGCAGTTTTGGGGCGGGGACGGGGGAGACCCAGTACTTC. This codes for CASSFGAGTGETQYF.

This clonotype occurred many times. The chain employs TRBV27 and TRBJ2-7, with D possibly being TRBD2 (7 bases). V shed 2 bases and J shed 3 bases, with 11 bases lying between them. This CDR3 comprises 14 residues. From germline, CDR1 is MNHEY and CDR2 SMNVEV (reference sequence). The DNA for the CDR3 is TGTGCCAGCAGTTTAAAGGGGGGGGTCTACGAGCAGTACTTC. Translating it yields CASSLKGGVYEQYF.

Only a few counts were recorded for this clonotype. The rearrangement links TRBV9 to TRBJ2-3; 13 bases match TRBD2. Trimming removed 4 bases from V and 3 bases from J; junction bases left unmatched: 8. The CDR3 has 17 residues. CDR1 and CDR2 from the germline V gene are SGDLS and YYNGEE. CDR3 sequence: CASSPLPGLAGTDTQYF. In nucleotides, the CDR3 is TGTGCCAGCAGCCCACTCCCGGGACTAGCGGGGACAGATACGCAGTATTTT. The entire variable domain, with the rest obtained from reference TRBV9 and TRBJ2-3, is as follows: DSGVTQTPKHLITATGQRVTLRCSPRSGDLSVYWYQQSLDQGLQFLIQYYNGEERAKGNILERFSAQQFPDLHSELNLSSLELGDSALYFCASSPLPGLAGTDTQYFGPGTRLTVL.

The chain has TRBV27 and TRBJ2-7; 7 bases agree with TRBD1. V lost 6 bases to trimming and J lost 4 bases; unmatched junction nucleotides: 9. Germline-derived CDR1 and CDR2 are MNHEY and SMNVEV (reference sequence). The CDR3 is 14 amino acids. CDR3: CASSQRGPLYEQYF. CDR3 sequence (DNA): TGTGCCAGCAGCCAGAGGGGGCCCCTATACGAGCAGTACTTC.

The chain combines TRBV20-1 with TRBJ1-6; D may be TRBD1 (5 bases). Between the trimmed V and J ends, which lost 4 bases and 7 bases, there was a span of 17 bases. The CDR3 runs to 15 residues. The germline V gene has CDR1 DFQATT and CDR2 SNEGSKA (reference sequence). For the CDR3, the DNA is TGCAGTGCTAAGACGGGGGGGTCTGGAAATTCACCCCTCCACTTT. Its translation: CSAKTGGSGNSPLHF.